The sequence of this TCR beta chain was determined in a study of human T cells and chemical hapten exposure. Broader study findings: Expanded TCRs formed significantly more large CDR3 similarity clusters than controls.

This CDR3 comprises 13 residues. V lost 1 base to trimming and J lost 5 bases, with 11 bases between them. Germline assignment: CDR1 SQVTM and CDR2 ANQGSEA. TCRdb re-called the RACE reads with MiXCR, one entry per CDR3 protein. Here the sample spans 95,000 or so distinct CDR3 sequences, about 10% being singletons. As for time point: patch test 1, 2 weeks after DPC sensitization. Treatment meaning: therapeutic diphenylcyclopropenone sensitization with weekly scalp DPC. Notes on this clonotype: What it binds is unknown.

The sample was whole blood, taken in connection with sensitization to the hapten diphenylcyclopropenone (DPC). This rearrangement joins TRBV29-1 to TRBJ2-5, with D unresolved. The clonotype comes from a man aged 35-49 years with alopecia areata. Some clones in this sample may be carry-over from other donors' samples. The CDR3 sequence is CSVEVVSGETQYF. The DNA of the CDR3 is TGCAGCGTTGAAGTTGTATCGGGCGAGACCCAGTACTTC.